This T cell receptor (beta chain) was obtained from a study of T cell responses to AZD1222 COVID-19 vaccine (dated by TCRdb to the early 2020s). The study in broad terms: A total of 233 trial participants underwent TCR sequencing, of whom 200 to 220 received two doses of AZD1222 and about 26 received two doses of the MenACWY control vaccine. Enrollment into the trials was organized by age into subgroups of 18-55, 56-69 and 70-plus years, and those subgroups contained roughly 150, 30 and 60 TCR-sequenced participants, respectively.

CDR1 and CDR2 (SNHLY, FYNNEI) derive from the germline V gene. The CDR3 covers 15 residues, taking in both the cysteine and the phenylalanine. Of the read, only the CDR3 DNA is kept; its 45 bases are in frame from base 1. Trimming removed 5 bases from V and 4 bases from J; the gene matches leave 5 bases unexplained. The CDR3 regions of human TCRbeta chains were analyzed by immunosequencing. Processing in the source paper ran as follows. TCRs in the repertoires were compared against a reference library of SARS-CoV-2-specific TCRs that had been generated with the MIRA antigen-specificity platform. Breadth was defined as the fraction of unique TCRs that were SARS-CoV-2-associated. Depth was defined as the fraction of total T cells that were SARS-CoV-2-associated. Using the MIRA data, each spike-specific TCR was assigned both to the spike region to which the TCR was reactive and to a CD4 or CD8 class. Log10-transformed breadth and depth values were compared by one-way ANOVA with Sidak's multiple comparisons tests. TCRdb re-hosts the immuneACCESS table, in-frame sequences only. Its copies lack some clones; in the studies checked, an unresolved V gene accounts for under half of them, and the cause for the rest is not known. V and J calls plus clone size are reproduced from that table; the DNA served to infer D and trimming. The sample table records fewer than 150,000 clones; around 88% of these occur just once. The ten largest clones represent 6.5% of the sample.

This specimen's time point label, per the study, means: about 28 days (+/-7) after the second vaccine dose. AZD1222 recipients with second doses at about 4 weeks or about 12 weeks were pooled, because spike-specific TCR depth and breadth did not differ between schedules. Vaccinee samples came from UK trials COV001 and COV002, including a single-blind randomized controlled phase 2/3 trial of AZD1222 (ChAdOx1 nCoV-19) in healthy adults. For TCRbeta chain sequencing, PBMC samples were collected from trial participants at day 0 and at day 28 after the second dose. What the work shows at the level of the full study, not this receptor alone: Most participants were white British and females outnumbered males, and the authors suggested that clonal diversity may have been underestimated. After two AZD1222 doses, spike-specific TCR breadth and depth were significantly higher than at day 0 and than in MenACWY recipients. CD4 TCRs associated with the vaccine covered the entire spike protein, and the dominant responses were in regions 160-218 and 743-854. Reportedly, close to half of the unique spike-specific TCRs recognized epitopes lying outside the regions that are mutated in the B.1.351 and B.1.1.7 variants. The 56-69-year group was small, and its depth increase did not reach significance, likely because of low power. Conclusions about previously exposed vaccinees are limited, since just six AZD1222 recipients were seropositive for SARS-CoV-2 at baseline. No day 14 peak-response samples were available, so repertoires were characterized only after the peak T cell response.

On this clone itself: Its antigen remains undetermined. Base qualities are not recorded, but no much larger clone differs from it by a single base.

This sequence uses TRBV2 and TRBJ2-6; a stretch of 7 junction bases matches TRBD1. This TCR was recovered from an adult who received the AZD1222 COVID-19 vaccine. The starting material was peripheral blood, obtained 28 days after the second AZD1222 dose. The encoded CDR3 is CASSYGQAGANVLTF. Read as DNA, the sequence is TGTGCCAGCAGTTATGGACAGGCAGGGGCCAACGTCCTGACTTTC.